This T cell receptor (beta chain) was documented in a study of brain metastases from non-small cell lung cancer. Notes on this clone: What it binds is unknown.

Study-level points and caveats: Metastases had sparse T cells but largely shared repertoires with primaries. Brain metastases had lower T-cell infiltration than primary tumors. In 64% of brain metastases, T-cell clones were expanded compared with matched primary tumors.

Using immunoSEQ multiplex PCR, the repertoire was profiled, and TCRdb retains in-frame clones only, with some absent. The sample holds over a thousand clones; more than 75% are singletons and the top ten take roughly a sixth. Germline lookup yields CDR1 LGHNA and CDR2 YSLEER. V lost 0 bases to trimming and J lost 0 bases, with 9 bases between them. This CDR3 contains 16 residues. The TCR comes from a donor at least 40 years old with non-small cell lung cancer. This chain joins TRBV4-3 and TRBJ1-5; the D is unclear. Sequences were obtained from tissue from a brain metastasis. CDR3 residues: CASSQDRSYSNQPQHF. In nucleotides, the CDR3 is TGCGCCAGCAGCCAAGATCGCAGTTATAGCAATCAGCCCCAGCATTTT.